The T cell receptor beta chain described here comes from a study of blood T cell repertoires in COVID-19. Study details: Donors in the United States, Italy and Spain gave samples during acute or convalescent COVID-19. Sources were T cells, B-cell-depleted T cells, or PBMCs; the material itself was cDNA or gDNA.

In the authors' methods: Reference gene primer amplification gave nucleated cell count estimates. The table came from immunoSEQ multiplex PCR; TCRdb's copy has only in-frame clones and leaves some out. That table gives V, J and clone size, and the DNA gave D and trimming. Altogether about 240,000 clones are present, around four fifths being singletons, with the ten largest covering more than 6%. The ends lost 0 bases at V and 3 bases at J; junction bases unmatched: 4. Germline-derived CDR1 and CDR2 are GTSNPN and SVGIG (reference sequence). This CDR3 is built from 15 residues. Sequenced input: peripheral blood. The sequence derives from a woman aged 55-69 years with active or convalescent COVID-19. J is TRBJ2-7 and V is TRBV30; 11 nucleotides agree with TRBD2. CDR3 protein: CAWSVGLAGNYEQYF. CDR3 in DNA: TGTGCCTGGAGTGTAGGACTAGCGGGTAACTACGAGCAGTACTTC.